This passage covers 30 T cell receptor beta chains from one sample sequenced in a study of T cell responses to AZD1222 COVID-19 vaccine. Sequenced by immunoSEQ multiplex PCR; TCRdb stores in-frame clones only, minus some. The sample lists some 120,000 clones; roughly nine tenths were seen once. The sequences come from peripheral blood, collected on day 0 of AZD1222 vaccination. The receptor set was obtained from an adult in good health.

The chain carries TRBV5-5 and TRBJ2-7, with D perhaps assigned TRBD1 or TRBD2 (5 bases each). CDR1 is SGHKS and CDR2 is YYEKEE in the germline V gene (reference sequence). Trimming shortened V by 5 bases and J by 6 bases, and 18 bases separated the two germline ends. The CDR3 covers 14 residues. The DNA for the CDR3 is TGTGCCAGCAGTACCTCCGGGGCAGTCCTCGAGCAGTACTTC. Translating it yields CASSTSGAVLEQYF.

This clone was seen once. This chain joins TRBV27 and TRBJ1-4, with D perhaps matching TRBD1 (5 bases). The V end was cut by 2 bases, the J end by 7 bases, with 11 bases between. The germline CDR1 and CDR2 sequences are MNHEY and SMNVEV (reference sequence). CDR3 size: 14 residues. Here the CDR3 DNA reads TGTGCCAGCAGTTTAATGGGGCTGGGTGAAAAACTGTTTTTT. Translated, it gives CASSLMGLGEKLFF.

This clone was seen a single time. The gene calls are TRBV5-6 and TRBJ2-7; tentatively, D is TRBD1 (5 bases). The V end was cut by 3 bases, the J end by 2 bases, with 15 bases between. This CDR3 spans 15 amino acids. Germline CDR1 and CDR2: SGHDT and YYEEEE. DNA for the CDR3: TGTGCCAGCAGCTCGAAAAGACAGATACCCTACGAGCAGTACTTC. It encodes CASSSKRQIPYEQYF.

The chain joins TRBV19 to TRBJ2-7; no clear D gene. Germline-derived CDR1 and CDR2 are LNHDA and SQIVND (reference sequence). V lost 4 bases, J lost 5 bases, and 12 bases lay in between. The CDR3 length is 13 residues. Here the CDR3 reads CASSSSGPNEQYF. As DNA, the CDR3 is TGTGCCAGTAGTAGTTCCGGTCCCAACGAGCAGTACTTC. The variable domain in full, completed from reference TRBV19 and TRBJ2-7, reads DGGITQSPKYLFRKEGQNVTLSCEQNLNHDAMYWYRQDPGQGLRLIYYSQIVNDFQKGDIAEGYSVSREKKESFPLTVTSAQKNPTAFYLCASSSSGPNEQYFGPGTRLTVT.

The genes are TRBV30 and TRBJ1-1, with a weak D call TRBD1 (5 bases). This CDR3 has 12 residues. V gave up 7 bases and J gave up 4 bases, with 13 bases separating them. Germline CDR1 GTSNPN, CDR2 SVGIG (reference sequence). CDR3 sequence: CASRDSSTEAFF. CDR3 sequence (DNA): TGTGCCTCCAGAGACAGTAGCACTGAAGCTTTCTTT.

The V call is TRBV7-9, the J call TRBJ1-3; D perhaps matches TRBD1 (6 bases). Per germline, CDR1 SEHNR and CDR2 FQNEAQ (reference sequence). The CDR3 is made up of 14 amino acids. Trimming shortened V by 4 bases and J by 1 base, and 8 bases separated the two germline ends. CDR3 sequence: CASSSRGSGNTIYF. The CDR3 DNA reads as TGTGCCAGCAGCTCCAGGGGATCTGGAAACACCATATATTTT.

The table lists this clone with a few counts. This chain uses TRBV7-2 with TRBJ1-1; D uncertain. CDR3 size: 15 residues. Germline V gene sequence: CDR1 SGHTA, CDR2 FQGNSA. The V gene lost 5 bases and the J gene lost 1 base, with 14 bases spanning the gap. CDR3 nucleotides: TGTGCCAGCAGCCTTCATCCAGCGGGGAACACTGAAGCTTTCTTT. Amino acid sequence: CASSLHPAGNTEAFF.

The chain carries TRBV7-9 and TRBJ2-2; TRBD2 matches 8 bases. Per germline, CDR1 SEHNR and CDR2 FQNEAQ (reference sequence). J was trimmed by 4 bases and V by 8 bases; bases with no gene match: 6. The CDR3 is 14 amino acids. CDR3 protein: CASRGLVTTGELFF. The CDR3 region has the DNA TGTGCCAGCCGGGGACTAGTAACCACCGGGGAGCTGTTTTTT.

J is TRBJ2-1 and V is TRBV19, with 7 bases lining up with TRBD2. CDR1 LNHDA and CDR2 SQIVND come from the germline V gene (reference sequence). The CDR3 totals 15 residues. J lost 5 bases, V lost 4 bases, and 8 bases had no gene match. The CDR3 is CASSTSGTTNNEQFF. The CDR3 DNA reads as TGTGCCAGTAGTACTAGCGGAACAACCAACAATGAGCAGTTCTTC.

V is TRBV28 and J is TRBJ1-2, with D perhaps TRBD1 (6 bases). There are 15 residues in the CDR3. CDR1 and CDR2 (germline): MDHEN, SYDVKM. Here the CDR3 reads CALAGQTQGRDGYTF. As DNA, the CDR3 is TGTGCGTTAGCGGGCCAGACGCAGGGGAGAGATGGCTACACCTTC.

The CDR3 region is CSASWREGRVTQYF. Here the CDR3 DNA reads TGCAGTGCTAGTTGGCGGGAGGGCCGAGTGACCCAGTACTTC. The chain links TRBV20-1 to TRBJ2-5, with 9 bases aligning to TRBD2. Trimming cost V 3 bases and J 7 bases; bases outside gene matches: 9. This CDR3 spans 14 amino acids. Germline CDR1 reads DFQATT; CDR2 reads SNEGSKA (reference sequence).

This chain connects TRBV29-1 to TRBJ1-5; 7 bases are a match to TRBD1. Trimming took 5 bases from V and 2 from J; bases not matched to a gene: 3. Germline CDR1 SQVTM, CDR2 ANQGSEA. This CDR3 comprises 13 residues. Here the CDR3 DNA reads TGCAGCGTTACTCAGGGGGGCAATCAGCCCCAGCATTTT. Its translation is CSVTQGGNQPQHF.

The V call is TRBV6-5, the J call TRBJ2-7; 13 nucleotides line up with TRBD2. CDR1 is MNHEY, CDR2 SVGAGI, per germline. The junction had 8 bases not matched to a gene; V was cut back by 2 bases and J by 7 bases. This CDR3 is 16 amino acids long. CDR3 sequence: CASSYRTSGRAGEQYF. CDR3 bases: TGTGCCAGCAGTTACCGCACTAGCGGGAGGGCCGGGGAGCAGTACTTC.

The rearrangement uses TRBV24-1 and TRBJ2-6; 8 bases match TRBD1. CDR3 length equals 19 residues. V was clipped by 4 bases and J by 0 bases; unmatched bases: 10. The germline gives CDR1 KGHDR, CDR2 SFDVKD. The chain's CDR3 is CATSDSTGTGTSGANVLTF. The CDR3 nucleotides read TGTGCCACCAGTGACTCTACCGGGACAGGCACCTCTGGGGCCAACGTCCTGACTTTC.

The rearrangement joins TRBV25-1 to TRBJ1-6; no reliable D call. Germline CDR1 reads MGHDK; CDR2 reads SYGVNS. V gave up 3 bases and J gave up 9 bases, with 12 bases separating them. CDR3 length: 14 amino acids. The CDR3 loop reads CASSDSWEPSPLHF. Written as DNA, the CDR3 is TGTGCCAGCAGTGATTCGTGGGAACCTTCACCCCTCCACTTT.

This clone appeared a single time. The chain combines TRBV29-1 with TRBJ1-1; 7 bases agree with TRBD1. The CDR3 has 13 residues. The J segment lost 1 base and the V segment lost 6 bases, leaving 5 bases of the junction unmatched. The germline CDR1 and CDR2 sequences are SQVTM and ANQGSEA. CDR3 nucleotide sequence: TGCAGCGTGAATAACAGGGGGAACACTGAAGCTTTCTTT. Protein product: CSVNNRGNTEAFF.

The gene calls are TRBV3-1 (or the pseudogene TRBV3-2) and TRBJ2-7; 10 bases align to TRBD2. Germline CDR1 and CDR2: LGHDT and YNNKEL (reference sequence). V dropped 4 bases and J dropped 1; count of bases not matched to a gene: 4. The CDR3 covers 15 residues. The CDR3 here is CASSRSLAGSYEQYF. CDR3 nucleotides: TGTGCCAGCAGCCGATCACTAGCGGGGTCCTACGAGCAGTACTTC.

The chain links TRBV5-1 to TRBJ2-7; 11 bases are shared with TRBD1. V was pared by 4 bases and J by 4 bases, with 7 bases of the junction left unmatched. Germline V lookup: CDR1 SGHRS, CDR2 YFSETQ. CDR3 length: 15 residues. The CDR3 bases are TGCGCCAGCAGCCGACTAGGGGACAGGGGGTACGAGCAGTACTTC. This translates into CASSRLGDRGYEQYF.

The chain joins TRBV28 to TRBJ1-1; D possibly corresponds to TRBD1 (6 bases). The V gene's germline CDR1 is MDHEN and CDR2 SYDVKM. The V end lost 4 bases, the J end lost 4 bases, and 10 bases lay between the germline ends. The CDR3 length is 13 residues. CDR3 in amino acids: CASSSLGATEAFF. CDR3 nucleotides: TGTGCCAGCAGTTCCCTGGGGGCCACTGAAGCTTTCTTT.

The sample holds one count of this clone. CDR3 coding DNA: TGTGCCAGTAGTATTCGGGGAGAGTCCTACGAGCAGTACTTC. Protein: CASSIRGESYEQYF. V usage is TRBV19 and J usage is TRBJ2-7; a weak D match, TRBD2 (5 bases). V shed 3 bases and J shed 1 base, with 10 bases lying between them. The V gene's germline CDR1 is LNHDA and CDR2 SQIVND (reference sequence). The CDR3 contains 14 residues.

Written as DNA, the CDR3 is TGTGCCAGCAGCTCGGGACAGAACTACGAGCAGTACTTC. It translates to CASSSGQNYEQYF. The chain has TRBV11-2 and TRBJ2-7; 7 bases fit TRBD1. CDR1 SGHAT and CDR2 FQNNGV come from the germline V gene. V dropped 4 bases and J dropped 3; count of bases not matched to a gene: 3. The CDR3 has 13 residues.

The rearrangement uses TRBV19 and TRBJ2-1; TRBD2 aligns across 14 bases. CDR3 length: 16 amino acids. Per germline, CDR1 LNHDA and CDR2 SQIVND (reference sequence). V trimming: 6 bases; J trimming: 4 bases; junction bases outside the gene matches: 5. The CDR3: CASSPRLAGGYNEQFF. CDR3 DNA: TGTGCCAGTAGCCCGAGACTAGCGGGAGGGTACAATGAGCAGTTCTTC.

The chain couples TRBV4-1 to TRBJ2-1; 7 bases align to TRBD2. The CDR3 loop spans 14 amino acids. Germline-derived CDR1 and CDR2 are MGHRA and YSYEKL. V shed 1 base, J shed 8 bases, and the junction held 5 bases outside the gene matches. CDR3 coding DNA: TGCGCCAGCAGCCAAGTGCGGGAGCAGGATGAGCAGTTCTTC. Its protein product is CASSQVREQDEQFF.

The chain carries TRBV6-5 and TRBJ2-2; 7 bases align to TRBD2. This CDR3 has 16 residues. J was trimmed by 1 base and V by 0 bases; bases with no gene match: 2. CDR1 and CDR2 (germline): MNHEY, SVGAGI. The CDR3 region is CASSYSPGGNTGELFF. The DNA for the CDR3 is TGTGCCAGCAGTTACTCTCCGGGAGGGAACACCGGGGAGCTGTTTTTT.

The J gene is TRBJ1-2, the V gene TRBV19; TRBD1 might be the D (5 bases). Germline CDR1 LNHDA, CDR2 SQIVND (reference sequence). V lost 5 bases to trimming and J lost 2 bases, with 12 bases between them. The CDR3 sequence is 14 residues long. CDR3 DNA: TGTGCCAGTAGTGCGACAGCCTTGAACTATGGCTACACCTTC. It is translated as CASSATALNYGYTF.

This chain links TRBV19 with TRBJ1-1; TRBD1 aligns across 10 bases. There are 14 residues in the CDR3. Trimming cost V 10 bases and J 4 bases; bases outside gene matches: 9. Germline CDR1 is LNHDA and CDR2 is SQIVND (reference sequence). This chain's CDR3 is CATRDRGMGTEAFF. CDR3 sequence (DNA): TGTGCCACCCGGGACAGGGGAATGGGCACTGAAGCTTTCTTT.

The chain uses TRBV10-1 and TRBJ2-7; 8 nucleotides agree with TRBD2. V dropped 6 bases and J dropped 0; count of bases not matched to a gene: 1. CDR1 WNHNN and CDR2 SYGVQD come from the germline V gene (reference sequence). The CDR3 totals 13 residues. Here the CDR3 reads CASRAGASYEQYF. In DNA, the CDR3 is TGCGCCAGCAGAGCGGGAGCCTCCTACGAGCAGTACTTC.

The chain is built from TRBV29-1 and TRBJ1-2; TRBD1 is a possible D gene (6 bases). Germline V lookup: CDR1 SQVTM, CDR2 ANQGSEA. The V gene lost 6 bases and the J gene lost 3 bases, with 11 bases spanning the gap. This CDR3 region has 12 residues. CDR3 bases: TGCAGCGTCCCCGGGACATACTATGGCTACACCTTC. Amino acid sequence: CSVPGTYYGYTF.

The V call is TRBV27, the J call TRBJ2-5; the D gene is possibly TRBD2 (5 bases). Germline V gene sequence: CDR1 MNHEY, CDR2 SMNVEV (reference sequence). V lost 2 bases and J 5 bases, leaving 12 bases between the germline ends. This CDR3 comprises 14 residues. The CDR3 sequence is CASSLRGFEETQYF. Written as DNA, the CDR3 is TGTGCCAGCAGTTTACGGGGATTTGAGGAGACCCAGTACTTC.

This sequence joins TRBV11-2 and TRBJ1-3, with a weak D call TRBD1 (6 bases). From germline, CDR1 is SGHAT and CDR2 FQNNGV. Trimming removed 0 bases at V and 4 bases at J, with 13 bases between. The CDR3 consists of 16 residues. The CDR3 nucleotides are TGTGCCAGCAGCTTAGATTGGTACGGGACAGGAAACACCATATATTTT. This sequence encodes CASSLDWYGTGNTIYF.